This T cell receptor beta chain originates from a study of breast tumors, draining lymph nodes, adjacent tissues. Samples came from axillary lymph nodes draining the breast cancer. Each CDR3 protein gets one entry after TCRdb re-called the multiplex PCR reads with MiXCR. Counted here are some 130,000 distinct CDR3 sequences, around 22% occurring once; the ten biggest clones make up just over 2.5%. This clonotype was observed at least ten times. No antigen is known for it. Overall study results and limits: Compared with lymph nodes, tumors were less diverse; compared with nontumor tissue, more. That most tumor T cells come from lymph nodes remained unproven. Findings are consistent with lymph node origin and intratumoral expansion of most tumor T cells. Tumor and nontumor repertoires were significantly more similar in luminal-like than in basal-like breast cancer.

Germline V lookup: CDR1 SEHNR, CDR2 FQNEAQ (reference sequence). V dropped 5 bases and J dropped 5 bases, with 19 bases sitting between them. This CDR3 contains 16 residues. The J gene is TRBJ2-1, the V gene TRBV7-9; D is uncertain. This TCR derives from a female donor with breast cancer. Some clones in this sample may be carry-over from other donors' samples. The sequenced sample was axillary lymph node tissue. CDR3 bases: TGTGCCAGCAGCCCCACTAAGTCTCCAACCCACAATGAGCAGTTCTTC. It yields the protein CASSPTKSPTHNEQFF.